This T cell receptor beta chain was sequenced for a study of T cell changes during pregnancy in multiple sclerosis. Produced via immunoSEQ multiplex PCR; TCRdb's table is partial and in-frame only. The sample shows about 66,000 clones, 91% of them seen only once. This clone occurred once. The sequenced sample was CD8+ T cells from peripheral blood mononuclear cells, obtained before pregnancy. The TCR comes from a female donor with multiple sclerosis, enrolled in a pregnancy study.

The chain's CDR3 is CASSLAGQGNGYTF. DNA for the CDR3: TGCGCCAGCAGCTTGGCAGGACAGGGAAATGGCTACACCTTC. This chain joins TRBV5-1 and TRBJ1-2; 8 bases match TRBD1. Germline assignment: CDR1 SGHRS and CDR2 YFSETQ. The CDR3 totals 14 residues. V shed 0 bases and J 6 bases; nucleotides not matched to a gene: 4.